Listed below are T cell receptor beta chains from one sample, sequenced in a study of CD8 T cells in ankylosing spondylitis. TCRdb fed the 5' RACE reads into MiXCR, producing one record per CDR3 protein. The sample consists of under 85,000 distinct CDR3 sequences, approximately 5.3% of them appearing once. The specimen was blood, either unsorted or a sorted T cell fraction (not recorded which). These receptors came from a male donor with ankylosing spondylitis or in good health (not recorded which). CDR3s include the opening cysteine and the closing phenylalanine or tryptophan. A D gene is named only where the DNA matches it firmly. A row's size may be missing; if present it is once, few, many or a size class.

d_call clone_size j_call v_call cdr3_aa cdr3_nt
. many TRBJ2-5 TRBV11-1 CASSLEEGTQYF TGTGCCAGCAGCTTAGAAGAGGGGACCCAGTACTTC
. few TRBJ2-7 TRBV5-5 CASSASLDGHYEQYF TGTGCCAGCAGCGCCTCCTTGGACGGGCACTACGAGCAGTACTTC
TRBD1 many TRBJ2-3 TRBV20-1 CSASGVPGQGVTDTQYF TGCAGTGCTAGTGGGGTCCCGGGACAGGGGGTCACAGATACGCAGTATTTT
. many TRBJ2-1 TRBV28 CASSFDSEQFF TGTGCCAGCAGTTTCGATTCTGAGCAGTTCTTC
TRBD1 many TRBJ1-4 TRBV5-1 CASSLNRGDEKLFF TGCGCCAGCAGCTTGAACAGGGGGGATGAAAAACTGTTTTTT
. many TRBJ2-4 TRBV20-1 CSARDRGTIINIQYF TGCAGTGCTAGAGATAGAGGGACAATTATTAACATTCAGTACTTC
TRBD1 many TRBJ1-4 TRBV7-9 CASSLTGDEKLFF TGTGCCAGCAGCTTAACAGGGGATGAAAAACTGTTTTTT
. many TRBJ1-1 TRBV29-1 CSYHTGGTEAFF TGCAGCTATCACACAGGAGGCACTGAAGCTTTCTTT
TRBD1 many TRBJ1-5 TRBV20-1 CSAKGDRDFWTDQPQHF TGCAGTGCTAAGGGGGACAGGGACTTTTGGACCGATCAGCCCCAGCATTTT
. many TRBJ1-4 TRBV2 CASGVTGNEKLFF TGTGCCAGCGGCGTCACGGGGAATGAAAAACTGTTTTTT
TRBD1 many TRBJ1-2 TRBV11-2 CASSSSTGNGYTF TGTGCCAGCAGCTCATCGACAGGGAATGGTTACACCTTC
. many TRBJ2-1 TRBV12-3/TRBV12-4 CASSLVGTITYNEQFF TGTGCCAGCAGTTTAGTAGGTACTATAACCTACAATGAGCAGTTCTTC
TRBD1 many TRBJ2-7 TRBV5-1 CASRGTAGHEQYF TGCGCCAGCAGGGGGACAGCCGGACACGAGCAGTACTTC
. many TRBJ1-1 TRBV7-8 CASSFLRGRGTEAFF TGTGCCAGCAGCTTCCTAAGGGGGAGGGGCACTGAAGCTTTCTTT
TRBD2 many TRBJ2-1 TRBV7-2 CASSLSGGAEEVF TGTGCCAGCAGCCTTAGCGGGGGGGCCGAGGAGGTCTTC
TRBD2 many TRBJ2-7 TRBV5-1 CASSLGLAGGPHEQYF TGCGCCAGCAGCTTGGGACTAGCGGGGGGGCCCCACGAGCAGTACTTC
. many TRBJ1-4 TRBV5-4 CASSSREGEEKLFF TGTGCCAGCAGCTCTCGGGAAGGAGAGGAAAAACTGTTTTTT
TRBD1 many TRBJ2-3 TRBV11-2 CASSLGRQGTDTQYF TGTGCCAGCAGCTTAGGCCGACAGGGGACAGATACGCAGTATTTT
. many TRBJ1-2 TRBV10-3 CAIAGVDSEGYTF TGTGCCATTGCAGGGGTGGATTCGGAAGGCTACACCTTC
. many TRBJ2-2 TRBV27 CASSFRSTGELFF TGTGCCAGCAGTTTTCGAAGCACCGGGGAGCTGTTTTTT
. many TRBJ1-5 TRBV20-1 CSARERAFVGQPQHF TGCAGTGCTAGAGAGAGGGCGTTCGTCGGTCAGCCCCAGCATTTT
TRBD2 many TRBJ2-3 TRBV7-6 CASSEVAGGHTADTQYF TGTGCCAGCAGCGAAGTAGCGGGGGGCCACACTGCAGATACGCAGTATTTT
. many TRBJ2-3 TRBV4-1 CASSQVHFSTDTQYF TGCGCCAGCAGCCAGGTCCACTTTAGCACAGATACGCAGTATTTT
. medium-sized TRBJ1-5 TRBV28 CASSLGPEGTGQPQHF TGTGCCAGCAGTTTAGGGCCAGAGGGGACGGGTCAGCCCCAGCATTTT
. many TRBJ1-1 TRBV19 CASSIGQGVEAFF TGTGCCAGTAGTATCGGGCAAGGGGTTGAAGCTTTCTTT
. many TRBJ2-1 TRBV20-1 CSARDGSRDNEQFF TGCAGTGCTAGAGATGGAAGCCGGGACAATGAGCAGTTCTTC
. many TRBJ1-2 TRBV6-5 CASSFRTWGSEEGYTF TGTGCCAGCAGTTTCCGAACCTGGGGGAGCGAAGAGGGCTACACCTTC
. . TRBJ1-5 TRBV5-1 CASSAMEGSQPQHF TGCGCCAGCAGCGCCATGGAGGGGTCCCAGCCCCAGCATTTT